This TCR beta chain stems from a study of shared clonotypes between healthy human individuals. About the research overall: Each donor contributed plates that comprised three CD4 naive, three CD4 memory, two CD8 naive and one CD8 memory.

Whole-study results and caveats: Naive subsets, compared against memory subsets, generally had larger estimated richness values.

Notes on this clone: Its antigen is still unknown. This specimen includes other DNA sequences encoding the same CDR3.

Assay runs were performed at deep level. The table came from immunoSEQ multiplex PCR; TCRdb's copy has only in-frame clones and leaves some out. The sample contains approximately 2,000,000 clones, 80% to 95% of which appear only once. The V and J ends lost 5 bases and 3 bases, in that order; junction bases with no gene match: 5. Looked up from germline, CDR1 is SGHNT and CDR2 is YENEEA. The CDR3 loop spans 14 amino acids. The source of this sequence is a man between 18 and 29 years old in good health. Some clones in this sample may be carry-over from other donors' samples. The J gene is TRBJ2-5, the V gene TRBV11-3, with 8 bases aligning to TRBD1. The specimen was naive CD4+ T cells from PBMCs. The subset is: CD45RA+ positively selected. The CDR3 nucleotides are TGTGCCAGCAGCCCAGGGGGCGCTGAAGAGACCCAGTACTTC. Translation gives CASSPGGAEETQYF.